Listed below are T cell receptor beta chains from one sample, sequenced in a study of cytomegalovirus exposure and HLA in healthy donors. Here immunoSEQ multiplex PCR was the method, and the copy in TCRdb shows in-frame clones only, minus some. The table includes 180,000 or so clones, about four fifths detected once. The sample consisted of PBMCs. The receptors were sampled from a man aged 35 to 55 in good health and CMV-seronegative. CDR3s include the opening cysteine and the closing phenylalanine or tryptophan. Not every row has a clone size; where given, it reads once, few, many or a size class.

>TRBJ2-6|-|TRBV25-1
CASSSSGSTGANVLTF
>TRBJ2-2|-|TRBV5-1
CATSETGGYGELFF
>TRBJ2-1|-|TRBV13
CASSHLAGRVYNEQFF
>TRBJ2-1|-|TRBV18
CASSPPAGPYNEQFF
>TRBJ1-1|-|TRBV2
CASRREQGTYTEAFF
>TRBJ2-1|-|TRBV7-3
CASSRDINNEQFF
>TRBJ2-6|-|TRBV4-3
CASSQRGGGAGGANVLTF
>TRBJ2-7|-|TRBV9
CASSVAPGFEQYF
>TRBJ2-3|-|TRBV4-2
CASSNDKGAGTDTQYF
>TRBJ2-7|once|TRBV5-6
CASSADRGLTYEQYF
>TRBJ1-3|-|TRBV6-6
CASSNLRETIYF
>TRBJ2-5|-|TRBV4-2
CASSQGVRRAQETQYF
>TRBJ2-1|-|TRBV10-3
CAITEGTGNNEQFF
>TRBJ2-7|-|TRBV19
CASSIQGGPYEQYF